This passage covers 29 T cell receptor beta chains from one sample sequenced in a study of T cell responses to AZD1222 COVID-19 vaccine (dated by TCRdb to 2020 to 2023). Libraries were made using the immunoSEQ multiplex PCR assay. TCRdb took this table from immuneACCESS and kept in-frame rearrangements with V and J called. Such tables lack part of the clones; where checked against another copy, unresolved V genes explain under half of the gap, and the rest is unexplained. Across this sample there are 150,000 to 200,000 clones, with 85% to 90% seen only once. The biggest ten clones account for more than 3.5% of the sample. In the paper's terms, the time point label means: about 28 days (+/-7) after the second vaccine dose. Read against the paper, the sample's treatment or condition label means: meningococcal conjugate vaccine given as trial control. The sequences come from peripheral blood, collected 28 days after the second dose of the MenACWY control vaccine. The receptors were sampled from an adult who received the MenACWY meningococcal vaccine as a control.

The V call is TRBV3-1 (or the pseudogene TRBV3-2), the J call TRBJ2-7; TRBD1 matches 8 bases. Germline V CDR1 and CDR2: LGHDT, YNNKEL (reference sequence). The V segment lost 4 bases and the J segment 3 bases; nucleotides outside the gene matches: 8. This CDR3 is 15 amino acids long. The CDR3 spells CASSPRDRRHYEQYF. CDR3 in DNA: TGTGCCAGCAGCCCCAGGGACAGGAGACACTACGAGCAGTACTTC.

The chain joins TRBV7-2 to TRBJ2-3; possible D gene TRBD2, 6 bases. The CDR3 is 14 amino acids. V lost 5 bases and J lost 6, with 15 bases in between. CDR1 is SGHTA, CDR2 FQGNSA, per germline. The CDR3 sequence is CASSIAGLTDTQYF. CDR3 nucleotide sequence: TGTGCCAGCAGCATCGCGGGACTTACCGATACGCAGTATTTT. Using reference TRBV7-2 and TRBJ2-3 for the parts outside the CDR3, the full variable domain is GAGVSQSPSNKVTEKGKDVELRCDPISGHTALYWYRQSLGQGLEFLIYFQGNSAPDKSGLPSDRFSAERTGGSVSTLTIQRTQQEDSAVYLCASSIAGLTDTQYFGPGTRLTVL.

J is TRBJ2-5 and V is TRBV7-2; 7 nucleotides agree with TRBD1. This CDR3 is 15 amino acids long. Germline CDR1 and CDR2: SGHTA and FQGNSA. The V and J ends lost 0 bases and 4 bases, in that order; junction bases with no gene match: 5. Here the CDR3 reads CASSLAGGAGETQYF. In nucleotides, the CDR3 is TGTGCCAGCAGCTTAGCAGGGGGCGCGGGAGAGACCCAGTACTTC.

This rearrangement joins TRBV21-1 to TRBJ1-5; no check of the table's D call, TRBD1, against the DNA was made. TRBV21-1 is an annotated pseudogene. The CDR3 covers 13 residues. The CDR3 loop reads CASSEQGKRPQHF. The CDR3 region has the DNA TGTGCCAGCAGCGAACAGGGGAAGCGGCCCCAGCATTTT.

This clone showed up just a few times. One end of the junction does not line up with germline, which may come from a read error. The CDR3 DNA reads as TGTGCCAGCAGTTACTCGGTGGCTACACCCCTCCACTTT. This translates into CASSYSVATPLHF. V is TRBV6-4 and J is TRBJ1-6; no reliable D call. CDR1 and CDR2 (germline): MRHNA, SNTAGT. The CDR3 length is 13 residues.

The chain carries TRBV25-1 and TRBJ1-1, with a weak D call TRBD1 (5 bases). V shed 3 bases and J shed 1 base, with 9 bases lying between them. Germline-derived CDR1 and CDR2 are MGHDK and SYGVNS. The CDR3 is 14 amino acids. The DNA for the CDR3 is TGTGCCAGCAGTGATCCGACAGCGAACACTGAAGCTTTCTTT. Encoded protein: CASSDPTANTEAFF.

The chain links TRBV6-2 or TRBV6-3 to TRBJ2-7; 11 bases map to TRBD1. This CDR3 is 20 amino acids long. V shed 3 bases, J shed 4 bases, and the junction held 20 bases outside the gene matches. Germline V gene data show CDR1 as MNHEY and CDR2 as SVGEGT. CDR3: CASSYVVRDRGTPREYEQYF. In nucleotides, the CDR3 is TGTGCCAGCAGTTATGTAGTCCGGGACAGGGGGACCCCCCGCGAATACGAGCAGTACTTC.

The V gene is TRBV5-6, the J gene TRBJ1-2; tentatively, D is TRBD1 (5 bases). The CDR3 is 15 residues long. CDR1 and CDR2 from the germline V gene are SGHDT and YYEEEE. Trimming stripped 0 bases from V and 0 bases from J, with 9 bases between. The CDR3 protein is CASSLAGGANYGYTF. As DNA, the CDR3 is TGTGCCAGCAGCTTGGCCGGGGGGGCTAACTATGGCTACACCTTC.

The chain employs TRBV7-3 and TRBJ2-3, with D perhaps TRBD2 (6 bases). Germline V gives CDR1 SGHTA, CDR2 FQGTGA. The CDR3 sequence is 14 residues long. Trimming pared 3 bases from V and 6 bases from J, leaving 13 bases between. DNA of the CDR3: TGTGCCAGCAGCTTTTCGACTAGAACTGATACGCAGTATTTT. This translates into CASSFSTRTDTQYF.

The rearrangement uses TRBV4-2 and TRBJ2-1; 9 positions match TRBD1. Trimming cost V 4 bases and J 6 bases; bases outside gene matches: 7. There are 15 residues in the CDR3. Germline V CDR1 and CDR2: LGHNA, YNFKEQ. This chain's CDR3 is CASSPQQGAGNEQFF. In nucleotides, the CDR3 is TGTGCCAGCAGCCCCCAACAGGGGGCGGGCAATGAGCAGTTCTTC.

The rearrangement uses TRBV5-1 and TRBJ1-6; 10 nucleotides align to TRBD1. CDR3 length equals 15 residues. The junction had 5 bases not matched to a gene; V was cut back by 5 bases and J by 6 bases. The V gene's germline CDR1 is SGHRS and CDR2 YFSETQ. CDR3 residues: CASRAGTGVNSPLHF. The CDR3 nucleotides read TGCGCCAGCAGGGCCGGGACAGGGGTTAATTCACCCCTCCACTTT. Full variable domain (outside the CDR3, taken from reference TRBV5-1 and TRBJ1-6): KAGVTQTPRYLIKTRGQQVTLSCSPISGHRSVSWYQQTPGQGLQFLFEYFSETQRNKGNFPGRFSGRQFSNSRSEMNVSTLELGDSALYLCASRAGTGVNSPLHFGNGTRLTVT.

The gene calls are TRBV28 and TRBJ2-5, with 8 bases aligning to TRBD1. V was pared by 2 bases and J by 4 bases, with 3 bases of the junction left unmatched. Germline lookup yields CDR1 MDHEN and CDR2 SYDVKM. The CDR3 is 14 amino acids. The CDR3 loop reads CASSLPGTGETQYF. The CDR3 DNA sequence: TGTGCCAGCAGTTTACCAGGGACAGGAGAGACCCAGTACTTC.

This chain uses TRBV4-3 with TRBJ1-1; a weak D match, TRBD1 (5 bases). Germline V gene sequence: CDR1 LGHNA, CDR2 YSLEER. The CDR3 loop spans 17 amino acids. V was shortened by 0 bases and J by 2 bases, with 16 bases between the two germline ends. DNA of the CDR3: TGCGCCAGCAGCCAAGAAGGTGTCTGGGACCAAAACACTGAAGCTTTCTTT. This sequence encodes CASSQEGVWDQNTEAFF.

CDR3 sequence (DNA): TGTGCCAGCAGCCGAGTTTGGACTAGCTCCACAGATACGCAGTATTTT. Translation gives CASSRVWTSSTDTQYF. The V call is TRBV4-2, the J call TRBJ2-3, with TRBD2 matching over 8 bases. The CDR3 contains 16 residues. V lost 4 bases and J lost 2; bases outside the gene matches: 8. Germline V gives CDR1 LGHNA, CDR2 YNFKEQ.

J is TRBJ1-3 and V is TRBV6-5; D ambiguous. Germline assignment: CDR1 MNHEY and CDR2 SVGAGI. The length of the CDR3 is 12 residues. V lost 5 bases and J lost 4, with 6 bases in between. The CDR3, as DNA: TGTGCCAGCAGTCGGGTAGGAAACACCATATATTTT. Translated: CASSRVGNTIYF.

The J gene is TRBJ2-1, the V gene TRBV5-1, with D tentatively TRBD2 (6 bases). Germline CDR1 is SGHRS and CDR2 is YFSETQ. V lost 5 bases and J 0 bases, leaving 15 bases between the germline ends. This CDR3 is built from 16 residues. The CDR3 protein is CASRPLATSSYNEQFF. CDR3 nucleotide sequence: TGCGCCAGCAGGCCTCTAGCGACTAGCTCCTACAATGAGCAGTTCTTC.

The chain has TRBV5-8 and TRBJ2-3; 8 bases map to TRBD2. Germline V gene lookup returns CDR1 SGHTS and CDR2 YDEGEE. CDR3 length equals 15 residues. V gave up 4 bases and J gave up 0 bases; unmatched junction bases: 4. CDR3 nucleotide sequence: TGTGCCAGCAGCCGTAGCGGGGATAGCACAGATACGCAGTATTTT. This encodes CASSRSGDSTDTQYF.

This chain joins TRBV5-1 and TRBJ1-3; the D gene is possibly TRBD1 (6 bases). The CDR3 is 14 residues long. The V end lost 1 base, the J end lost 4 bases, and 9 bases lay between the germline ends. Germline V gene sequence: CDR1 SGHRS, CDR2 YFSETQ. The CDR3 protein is CASSLSGEGNTIYF. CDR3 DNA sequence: TGCGCCAGCAGCTTGTCAGGGGAAGGAAACACCATATATTTT.

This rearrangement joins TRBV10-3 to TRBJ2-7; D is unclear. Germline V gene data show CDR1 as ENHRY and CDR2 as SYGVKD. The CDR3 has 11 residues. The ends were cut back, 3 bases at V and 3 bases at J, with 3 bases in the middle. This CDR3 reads CAISEHYEQYF. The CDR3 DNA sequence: TGTGCCATCAGTGAACACTACGAGCAGTACTTC.

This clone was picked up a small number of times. In DNA form, the CDR3 reads TGTGCCAGCAGCCGCGGTCAGCACCCTTCGCCTAACACTGAAGCTTTCTTT. The encoded protein is CASSRGQHPSPNTEAFF. The chain joins TRBV27 to TRBJ1-1; no definite D call. Germline V CDR1 and CDR2: MNHEY, SMNVEV (reference sequence). Between the trimmed V and J ends, which lost 6 bases and 2 bases, there was a span of 22 bases. The CDR3 consists of 17 residues.

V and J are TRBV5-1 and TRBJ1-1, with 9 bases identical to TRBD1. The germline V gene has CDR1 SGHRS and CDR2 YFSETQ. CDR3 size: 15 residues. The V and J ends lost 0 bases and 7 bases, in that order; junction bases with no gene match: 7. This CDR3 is CASSLGHRGLHEAFF. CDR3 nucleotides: TGCGCCAGCAGCTTGGGACACAGGGGGCTCCATGAAGCTTTCTTT.

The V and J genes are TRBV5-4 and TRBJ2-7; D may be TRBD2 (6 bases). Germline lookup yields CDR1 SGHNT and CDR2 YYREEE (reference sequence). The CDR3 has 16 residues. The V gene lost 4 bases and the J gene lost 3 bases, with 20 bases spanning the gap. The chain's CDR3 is CASSKYTGPGGYEQYF. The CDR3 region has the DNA TGTGCCAGCAGCAAATACACCGGACCCGGGGGCTACGAGCAGTACTTC.

The CDR3 protein is CASSLLGEEKLFF. DNA of the CDR3: TGTGCCAGCAGCCTCCTAGGGGAGGAAAAACTGTTTTTT. This chain connects TRBV6-5 to TRBJ1-4; tentative D call: TRBD1 (5 bases). The germline gives CDR1 MNHEY, CDR2 SVGAGI. This CDR3 contains 13 residues. V was pared by 6 bases and J by 8 bases, with 13 bases between.

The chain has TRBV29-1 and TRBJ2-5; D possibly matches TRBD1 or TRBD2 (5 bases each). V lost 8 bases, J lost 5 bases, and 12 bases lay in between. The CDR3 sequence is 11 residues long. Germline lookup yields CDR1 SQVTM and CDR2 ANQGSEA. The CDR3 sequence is CSLTGHETQYF. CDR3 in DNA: TGCAGCCTTACGGGGCATGAGACCCAGTACTTC.

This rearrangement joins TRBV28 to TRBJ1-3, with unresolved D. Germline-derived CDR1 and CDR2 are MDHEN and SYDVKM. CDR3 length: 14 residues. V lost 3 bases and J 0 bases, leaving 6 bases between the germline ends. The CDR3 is CASSFGYSGNTIYF. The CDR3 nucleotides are TGTGCCAGCAGTTTCGGCTACTCTGGAAACACCATATATTTT.

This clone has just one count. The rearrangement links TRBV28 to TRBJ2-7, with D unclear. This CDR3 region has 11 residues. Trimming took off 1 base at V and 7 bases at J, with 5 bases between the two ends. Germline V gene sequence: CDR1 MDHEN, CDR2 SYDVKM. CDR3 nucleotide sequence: TGTGCCAGCAGTTTATATGGGGAGCAGTACTTC. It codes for CASSLYGEQYF.

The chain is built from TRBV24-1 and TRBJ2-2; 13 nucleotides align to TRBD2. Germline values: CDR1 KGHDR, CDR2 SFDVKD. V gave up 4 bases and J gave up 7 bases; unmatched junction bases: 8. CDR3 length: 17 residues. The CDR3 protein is CATSDRGLAGEDGELFF. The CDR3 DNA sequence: TGTGCCACCAGTGACCGTGGACTAGCGGGAGAGGACGGGGAGCTGTTTTTT.

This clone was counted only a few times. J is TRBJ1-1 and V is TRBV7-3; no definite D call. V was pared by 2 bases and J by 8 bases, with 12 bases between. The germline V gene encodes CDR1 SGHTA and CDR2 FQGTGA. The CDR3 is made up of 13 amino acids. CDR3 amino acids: CASSLEVRAEAFF. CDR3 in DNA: TGTGCCAGCAGCTTAGAGGTGAGGGCCGAAGCTTTCTTT.

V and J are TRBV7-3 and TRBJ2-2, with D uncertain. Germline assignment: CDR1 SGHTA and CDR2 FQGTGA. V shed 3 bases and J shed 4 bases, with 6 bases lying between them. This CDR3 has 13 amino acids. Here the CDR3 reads CASSFSGTGELFF. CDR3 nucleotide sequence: TGTGCCAGCAGCTTTTCTGGCACCGGGGAGCTGTTTTTT.